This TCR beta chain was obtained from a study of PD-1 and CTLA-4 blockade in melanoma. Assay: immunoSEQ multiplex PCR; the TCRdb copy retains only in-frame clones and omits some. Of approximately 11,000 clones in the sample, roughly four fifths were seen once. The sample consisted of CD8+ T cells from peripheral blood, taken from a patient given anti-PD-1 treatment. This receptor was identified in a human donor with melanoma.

The CDR3 DNA reads as TGTGCCTGGAGAGGGTTGTCCTTCACTGAAGCTTTCTTT. Amino acids: CAWRGLSFTEAFF. The chain carries TRBV30 and TRBJ1-1; D not resolved. V was clipped by 3 bases and J by 4 bases, with 12 bases between them. The CDR3 extends over 13 amino acids. Germline assignment: CDR1 GTSNPN and CDR2 SVGIG (reference sequence).